These T cell receptor beta chains were read from a single sample in a study of T cells in Graves' hyperthyroidism and ophthalmopathy. TCRdb reanalysed the multiplex PCR reads using MiXCR and keeps one entry per CDR3 protein. Of around 350,000 distinct CDR3 sequences listed, roughly 25% are singletons. Material: blood. All receptors come from a man in his fifties or sixties with Graves' hyperthyroidism. Both conserved end residues are part of each CDR3. Each record gives: V gene, CDR3 protein.

v_call: TRBV11-3; cdr3_aa: CASSLTGTRGTEAFF
v_call: TRBV27; cdr3_aa: CASSSVRDGRFF
v_call: TRBV10-3; cdr3_aa: CAISDEEGETQYF
v_call: TRBV6-1; cdr3_aa: CASSEADQRKNSPLHF
v_call: TRBV6-1; cdr3_aa: CASSEANSGWVDTQYF
v_call: TRBV2; cdr3_aa: CASSEAPWGRQFF
v_call: TRBV19; cdr3_aa: CASSIPGRAYEQYF
v_call: TRBV7-3; cdr3_aa: CASSRDLDQTQYF
v_call: TRBV12-3/TRBV12-4; cdr3_aa: CASNPGQAKDTQYF
v_call: TRBV9; cdr3_aa: CASTPEADTEAFF
v_call: TRBV5-1; cdr3_aa: CASSSVFPSRLFTDTQYF
v_call: TRBV3-1; cdr3_aa: CASSLMGDEETQYF
v_call: TRBV7-2; cdr3_aa: CASSRGQARYEQYF
v_call: TRBV19; cdr3_aa: CASKGPGTYEQYF
v_call: TRBV15; cdr3_aa: CATSRIGSLPGPLISPLHF
v_call: TRBV6-1; cdr3_aa: CAIQETQYF
v_call: TRBV5-8; cdr3_aa: CASSLGYHEQYF
v_call: TRBV18; cdr3_aa: CASSPPRGTHTGELFF
v_call: TRBV27; cdr3_aa: CASRYGSSGRETQYF
v_call: TRBV28; cdr3_aa: CASNTPVGDPSNEQFF
v_call: TRBV11-2; cdr3_aa: CASSLGGIAKNIQYF
v_call: TRBV6-1; cdr3_aa: CASSLQGFTEAFF
v_call: TRBV20-1; cdr3_aa: CSAIAGANTESFF
v_call: TRBV7-3; cdr3_aa: CASSLVTSGRAVGGELFF
v_call: TRBV12-5; cdr3_aa: CASGSKNFETQYF
v_call: TRBV12-3/TRBV12-4; cdr3_aa: CASSLTGDTEAFF
v_call: TRBV2; cdr3_aa: CASARSSGSQPQHF
v_call: TRBV5-1; cdr3_aa: CASSTQQEQYF
v_call: TRBV12-3/TRBV12-4; cdr3_aa: CASSNIPSAPNADTQYF
v_call: TRBV5-1; cdr3_aa: CASSLEAGVPDTQYF
v_call: TRBV6-1; cdr3_aa: CASSESRQATNEKLFF
v_call: TRBV6-1; cdr3_aa: CASKKSGTGTYEQYF
v_call: TRBV6-1; cdr3_aa: CASSSRLVTYEQYF
v_call: TRBV5-8; cdr3_aa: CASSLEGTYGYTF
v_call: TRBV5-1; cdr3_aa: CASSLDDRAYEQYF
v_call: TRBV3-1; cdr3_aa: CASSQDGGRGELFF
v_call: TRBV20-1; cdr3_aa: CSASPKGTSWGYEQYF
v_call: TRBV10-3; cdr3_aa: CAISESGLGYTF
v_call: TRBV7-3; cdr3_aa: CASTPGDRLTETQYF
v_call: TRBV27; cdr3_aa: CASRLAGVNYNEQFF
v_call: TRBV30; cdr3_aa: CAWNYRDYEQYF
v_call: TRBV4-2; cdr3_aa: CASSQVSQGETQYF